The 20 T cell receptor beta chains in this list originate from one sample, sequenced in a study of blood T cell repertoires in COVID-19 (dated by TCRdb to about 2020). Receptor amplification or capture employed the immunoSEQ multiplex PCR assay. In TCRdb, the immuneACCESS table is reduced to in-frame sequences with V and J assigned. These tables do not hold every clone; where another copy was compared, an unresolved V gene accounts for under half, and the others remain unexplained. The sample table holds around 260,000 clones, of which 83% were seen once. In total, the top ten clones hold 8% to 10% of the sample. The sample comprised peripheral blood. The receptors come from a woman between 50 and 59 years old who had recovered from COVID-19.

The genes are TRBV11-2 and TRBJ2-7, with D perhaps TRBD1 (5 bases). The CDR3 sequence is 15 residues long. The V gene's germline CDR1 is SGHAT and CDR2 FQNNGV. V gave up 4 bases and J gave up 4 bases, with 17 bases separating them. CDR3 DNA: TGTGCCAGCAGCTCCCAAACGGCAGGGCCATACGAGCAGTACTTC. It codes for CASSSQTAGPYEQYF.

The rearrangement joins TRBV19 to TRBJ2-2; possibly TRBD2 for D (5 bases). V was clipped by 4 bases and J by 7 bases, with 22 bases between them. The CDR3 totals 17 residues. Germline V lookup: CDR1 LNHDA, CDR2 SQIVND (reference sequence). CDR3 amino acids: CASSNPTEAVSYGELFF. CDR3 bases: TGTGCCAGTAGTAACCCTACGGAGGCGGTTTCTTACGGGGAGCTGTTTTTT.

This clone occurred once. The CDR3 loop is CASSLQGYHGYTF. CDR3 coding DNA: TGTGCCAGCAGCCTCCAGGGGTATCATGGCTACACCTTC. This chain connects TRBV7-8 to TRBJ1-2, with D perhaps TRBD1 (6 bases). Germline values: CDR1 SGHVS, CDR2 FQNEAQ. The CDR3 extends over 13 amino acids. V was trimmed by 5 bases and J by 6 bases, leaving 13 bases between them.

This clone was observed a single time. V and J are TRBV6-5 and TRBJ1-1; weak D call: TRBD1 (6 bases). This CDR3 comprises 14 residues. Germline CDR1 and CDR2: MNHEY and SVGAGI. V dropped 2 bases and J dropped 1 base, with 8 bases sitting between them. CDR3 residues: CASSYLDRNTEAFF. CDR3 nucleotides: TGTGCCAGCAGTTACCTGGACAGGAACACTGAAGCTTTCTTT.

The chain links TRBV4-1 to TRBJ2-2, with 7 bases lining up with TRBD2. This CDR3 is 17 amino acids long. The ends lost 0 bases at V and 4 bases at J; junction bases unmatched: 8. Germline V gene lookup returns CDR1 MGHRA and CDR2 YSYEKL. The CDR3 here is CASSQDGSSGITGELFF. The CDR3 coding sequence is TGCGCCAGCAGCCAAGATGGATCTAGCGGAATCACCGGGGAGCTGTTTTTT.

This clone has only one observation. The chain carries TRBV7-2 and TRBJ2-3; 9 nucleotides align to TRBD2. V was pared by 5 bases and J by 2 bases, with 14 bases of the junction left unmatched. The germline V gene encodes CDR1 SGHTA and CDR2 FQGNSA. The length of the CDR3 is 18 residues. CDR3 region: CASSLAFSVAGATDTQYF. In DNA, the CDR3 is TGTGCCAGCAGCCTCGCTTTCTCCGTAGCGGGGGCCACAGATACGCAGTATTTT.

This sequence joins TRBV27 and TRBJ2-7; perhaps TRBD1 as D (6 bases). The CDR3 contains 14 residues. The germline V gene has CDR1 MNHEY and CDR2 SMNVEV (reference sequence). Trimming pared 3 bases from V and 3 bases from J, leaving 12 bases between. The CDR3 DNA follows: TGTGCCAGCAGTTTTCAGGGACACCGCTACGAGCAGTACTTC. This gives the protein CASSFQGHRYEQYF.

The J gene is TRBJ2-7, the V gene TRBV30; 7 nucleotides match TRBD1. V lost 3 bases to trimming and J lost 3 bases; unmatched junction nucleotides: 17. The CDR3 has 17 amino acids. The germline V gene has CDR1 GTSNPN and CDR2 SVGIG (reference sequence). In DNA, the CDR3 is TGTGCCTGGAGGGAAGGGGGCTCCCTCTCATCTTACTACGAGCAGTACTTC. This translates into CAWREGGSLSSYYEQYF.

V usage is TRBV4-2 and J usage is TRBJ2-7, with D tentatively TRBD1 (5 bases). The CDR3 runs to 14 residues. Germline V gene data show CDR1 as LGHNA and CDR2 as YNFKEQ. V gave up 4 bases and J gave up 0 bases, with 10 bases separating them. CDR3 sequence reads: CASSRGLSSYEQYF. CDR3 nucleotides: TGTGCCAGCAGCCGGGGCCTGAGCTCCTACGAGCAGTACTTC.

CDR3 sequence reads: CASSPSRQGVRTEAFF. CDR3 in DNA: TGTGCCAGCTCACCGTCGAGACAGGGGGTTAGGACTGAAGCTTTCTTT. The genes are TRBV18 and TRBJ1-1; the match to TRBD1 covers 9 bases. The CDR3 runs 16 residues. The germline gives CDR1 KGHSH, CDR2 LQKENI. V was pared by 3 bases and J by 5 bases, with 10 bases of the junction left unmatched.

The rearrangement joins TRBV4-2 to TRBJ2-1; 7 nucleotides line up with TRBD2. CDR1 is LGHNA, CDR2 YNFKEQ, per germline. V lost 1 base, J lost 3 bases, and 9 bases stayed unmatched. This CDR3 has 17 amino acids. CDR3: CASSQGGSSGDYNEQFF. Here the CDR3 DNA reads TGTGCCAGCAGCCAAGGAGGCTCCAGCGGGGACTACAATGAGCAGTTCTTC.

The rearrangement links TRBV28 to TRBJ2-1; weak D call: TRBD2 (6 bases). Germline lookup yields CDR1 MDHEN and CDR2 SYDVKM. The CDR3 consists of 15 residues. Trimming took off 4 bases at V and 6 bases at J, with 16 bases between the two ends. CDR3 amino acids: CASSSSGTGINEQFF. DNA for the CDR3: TGTGCCAGCAGTTCATCCGGGACTGGGATCAATGAGCAGTTCTTC.

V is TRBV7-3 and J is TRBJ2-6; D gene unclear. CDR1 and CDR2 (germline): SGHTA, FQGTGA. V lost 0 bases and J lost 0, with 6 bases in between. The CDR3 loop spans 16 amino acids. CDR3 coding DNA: TGTGCCAGCAGCTTAACTATGAGCTCTGGGGCCAACGTCCTGACTTTC. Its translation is CASSLTMSSGANVLTF.

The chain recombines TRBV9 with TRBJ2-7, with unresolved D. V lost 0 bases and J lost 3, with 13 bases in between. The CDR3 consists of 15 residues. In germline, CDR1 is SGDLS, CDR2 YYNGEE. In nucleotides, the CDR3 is TGTGCCAGCAGCGTAGGCCGAGGTCCTTACTACGAGCAGTACTTC. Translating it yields CASSVGRGPYYEQYF.

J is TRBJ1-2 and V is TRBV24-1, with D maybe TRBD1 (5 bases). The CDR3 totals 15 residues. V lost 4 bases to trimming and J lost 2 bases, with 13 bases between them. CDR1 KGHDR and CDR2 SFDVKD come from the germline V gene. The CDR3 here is CATSDNSGGNYGYTF. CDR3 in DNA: TGTGCCACCAGTGACAACTCGGGGGGAAACTATGGCTACACCTTC.

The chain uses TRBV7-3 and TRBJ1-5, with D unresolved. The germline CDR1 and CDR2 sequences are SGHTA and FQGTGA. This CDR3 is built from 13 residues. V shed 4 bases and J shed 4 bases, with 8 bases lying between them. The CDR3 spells CASSSQANQPQHF. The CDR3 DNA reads TGTGCCAGCAGCTCCCAGGCTAATCAGCCCCAGCATTTT.

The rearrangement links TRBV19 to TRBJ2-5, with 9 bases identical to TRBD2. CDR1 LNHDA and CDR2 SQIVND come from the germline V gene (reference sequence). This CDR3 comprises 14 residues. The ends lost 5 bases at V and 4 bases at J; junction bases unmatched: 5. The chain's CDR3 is CASSRTSARETQYF. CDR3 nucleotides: TGTGCCAGTAGTCGGACTAGCGCGCGAGAGACCCAGTACTTC.

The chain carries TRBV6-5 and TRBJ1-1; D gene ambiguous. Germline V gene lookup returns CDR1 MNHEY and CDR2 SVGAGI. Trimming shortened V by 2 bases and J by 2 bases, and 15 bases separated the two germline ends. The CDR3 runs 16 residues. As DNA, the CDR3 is TGTGCCAGCAGTTACCTGAGATCCACCCCCAACACTGAAGCTTTCTTT. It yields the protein CASSYLRSTPNTEAFF.

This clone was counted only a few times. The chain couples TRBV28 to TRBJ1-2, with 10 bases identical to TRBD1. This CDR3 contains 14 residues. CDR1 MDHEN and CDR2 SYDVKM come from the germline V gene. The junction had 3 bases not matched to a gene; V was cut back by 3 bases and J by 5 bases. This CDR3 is CASSFGTGVYGYTF. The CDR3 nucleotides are TGTGCCAGCAGTTTTGGGACAGGGGTATATGGCTACACCTTC.

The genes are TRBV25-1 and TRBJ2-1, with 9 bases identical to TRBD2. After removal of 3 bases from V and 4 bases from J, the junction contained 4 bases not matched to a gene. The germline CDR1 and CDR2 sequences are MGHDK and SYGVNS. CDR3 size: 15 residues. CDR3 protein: CASSEVAGVYNEQFF. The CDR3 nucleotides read TGTGCCAGCAGTGAGGTAGCGGGGGTATACAATGAGCAGTTCTTC.